These 21 T cell receptor beta chains came from one sample sequenced in a study of radiotherapy plus CTLA-4 blockade in lung cancer. Some clones are missing from TCRdb's copy, which holds only in-frame ones; the method was immunoSEQ multiplex PCR. Altogether some 48,000 clones are present, 75% to 90% being singletons, with the ten largest covering less than 20%. Specimen: peripheral blood, collected from a patient treated with radiotherapy plus ipilimumab. The origin of the receptors is a human donor with non-small cell lung cancer that progressed on radiotherapy plus ipilimumab. Some clones in this sample may be carry-over from other donors' samples.

The chain has TRBV10-3 and TRBJ2-2; 7 bases line up with TRBD2. The CDR3 spans 16 residues. V gave up 8 bases and J gave up 0 bases; unmatched junction bases: 9. In germline, CDR1 is ENHRY, CDR2 SYGVKD. CDR3 loop: CAILSRDYANTGELFF. In DNA form, the CDR3 reads TGTGCCATCCTATCCAGGGACTACGCGAACACCGGGGAGCTGTTTTTT.

The chain uses TRBV29-1 and TRBJ2-1; maybe TRBD2 (6 bases). V lost 6 bases, J lost 1 base, and 22 bases lay in between. Germline V gene lookup returns CDR1 SQVTM and CDR2 ANQGSEA. This CDR3 comprises 17 residues. The DNA of the CDR3 is TGCAGCGTGGAGGGTGACTTGAAACAAGCGTCCTACAATGAGCAGTTCTTC. This translates into CSVEGDLKQASYNEQFF.

The chain is built from TRBV10-3 and TRBJ1-1, with D tentatively TRBD1 (5 bases). CDR1 and CDR2 (germline): ENHRY, SYGVKD. The length of the CDR3 is 17 residues. The V and J ends lost 0 bases and 0 bases respectively, with 14 bases between them. CDR3 loop: CAISESTQGGMNTEAFF. CDR3 nucleotides: TGTGCCATCAGTGAGTCGACTCAGGGAGGAATGAACACTGAAGCTTTCTTT.

In this sample, this clone turned up once. Here the CDR3 DNA reads TGTGCCAGCAGCTCATCCCGCCTTTGGCTAGCGGCTTACTACGAGCAGTACTTC. Protein: CASSSSRLWLAAYYEQYF. The genes are TRBV5-6 and TRBJ2-7, with 7 bases lining up with TRBD2. The CDR3 runs to 18 residues. The J segment lost 3 bases and the V segment lost 3 bases, leaving 18 bases of the junction unmatched. Germline V CDR1 and CDR2: SGHDT, YYEEEE.

CDR3 region: CASSFPGAGIGYTF. The CDR3 DNA reads as TGTGCCAGCAGCTTTCCGGGAGCAGGGATTGGCTACACCTTC. The V call is TRBV5-5, the J call TRBJ1-2; weak D call: TRBD1 (5 bases). V shed 2 bases and J shed 7 bases, with 15 bases lying between them. CDR1 SGHKS and CDR2 YYEKEE come from the germline V gene (reference sequence). This CDR3 region has 14 residues. The full variable domain, in which reference TRBV5-5 and TRBJ1-2 provide the parts outside the CDR3, is DAGVTQSPTHLIKTRGQQVTLRCSPISGHKSVSWYQQVLGQGPQFIFQYYEKEERGRGNFPDRFSARQFPNYSSELNVNALLLGDSALYLCASSFPGAGIGYTFGSGTRLTVV.

The V gene is TRBV27, the J gene TRBJ2-3; weak D call: TRBD1 (6 bases). This CDR3 is 15 amino acids long. In germline, CDR1 is MNHEY, CDR2 SMNVEV (reference sequence). Trimming cost V 5 bases and J 2 bases, with 14 bases left between them. CDR3 in DNA: TGTGCCAGCAGTCCTGGGACACCGTACACAGATACGCAGTATTTT. Amino acids: CASSPGTPYTDTQYF.

V is TRBV7-8 and J is TRBJ2-5, with a weak D call TRBD2 (6 bases). CDR1 SGHVS and CDR2 FQNEAQ come from the germline V gene. V lost 1 base and J lost 4, with 10 bases in between. This CDR3 spans 14 amino acids. The CDR3 sequence is CASSLGLGGETQYF. The DNA for the CDR3 is TGTGCCAGCAGCTTAGGGCTCGGGGGAGAGACCCAGTACTTC.

This clone was seen only a few times. CDR3 protein: CASSLDSGGGTDTQYF. CDR3 sequence (DNA): TGCGCCAGCAGCTTGGATTCAGGGGGCGGGACAGATACGCAGTATTTT. The rearrangement joins TRBV5-1 to TRBJ2-3; the match to TRBD1 covers 8 bases. Trimming took 0 bases from V and 3 from J; bases not matched to a gene: 6. The germline gives CDR1 SGHRS, CDR2 YFSETQ. CDR3 length equals 16 residues. The complete variable domain, with remaining parts taken from reference TRBV5-1 and TRBJ2-3, reads KAGVTQTPRYLIKTRGQQVTLSCSPISGHRSVSWYQQTPGQGLQFLFEYFSETQRNKGNFPGRFSGRQFSNSRSEMNVSTLELGDSALYLCASSLDSGGGTDTQYFGPGTRLTVL.

The rearrangement uses TRBV27 and TRBJ1-2, with D possibly TRBD1 on 6 matching bases. The V end was cut by 4 bases, the J end by 6 bases, with 12 bases between. This CDR3 is built from 13 residues. Germline assignment: CDR1 MNHEY and CDR2 SMNVEV (reference sequence). The CDR3: CASSSQGWNGYTF. CDR3 DNA sequence: TGTGCCAGCAGTTCACAGGGTTGGAATGGCTACACCTTC.

This chain links TRBV27 with TRBJ2-7, with 8 positions matching TRBD2. Losses at the gene ends were 6 bases for V and 0 bases for J; bases not matched to a gene: 4. The CDR3 has 14 amino acids. Germline CDR1 reads MNHEY; CDR2 reads SMNVEV (reference sequence). CDR3: CASRRLAGSYEQYF. The CDR3 DNA follows: TGTGCCAGCAGACGGCTAGCGGGCTCCTACGAGCAGTACTTC.

This chain connects TRBV6-5 to TRBJ1-5; TRBD1 matches 9 bases. Germline V CDR1 and CDR2: MNHEY, SVGAGI. The CDR3 has 15 residues. J was trimmed by 1 base and V by 5 bases; bases with no gene match: 3. CDR3 sequence (DNA): TGTGCCAGCAGTAAGGGACAGGGCAGCAATCAGCCCCAGCATTTT. It specifies CASSKGQGSNQPQHF.

The chain recombines TRBV25-1 with TRBJ2-3, with D tentatively TRBD2 (5 bases). Trimming took 2 bases from V and 5 from J, leaving 14 bases between them. The CDR3 covers 15 residues. From germline, CDR1 is MGHDK and CDR2 SYGVNS. The CDR3 DNA is TGTGCCAGCAGTGAACGAACCCTTAGCGTAGATACGCAGTATTTT. Protein product: CASSERTLSVDTQYF.

This clone was observed a few times. DNA of the CDR3: TGTGCCAGCTCACCAACCGGACAGCCGAACACTGAAGCTTTCTTT. Protein sequence: CASSPTGQPNTEAFF. The chain employs TRBV18 and TRBJ1-1; D might be TRBD1 (6 bases). Trimming took off 2 bases at V and 1 base at J, with 11 bases between the two ends. The CDR3 covers 15 residues. The V gene's germline CDR1 is KGHSH and CDR2 LQKENI.

The chain carries TRBV10-2 and TRBJ1-4; possibly TRBD1 for D (5 bases). The CDR3 is made up of 13 amino acids. Per the germline V gene, CDR1 is WSHSY and CDR2 is SAAADI. Trimming left V 6 bases short and J 4 bases short, with 9 bases between. The CDR3 protein is CASRGGLNEKLFF. The CDR3 coding sequence is TGCGCCAGCAGGGGGGGACTTAATGAAAAACTGTTTTTT.

V gene TRBV9 combines with J gene TRBJ2-1; 9 bases align to TRBD2. Germline V lookup: CDR1 SGDLS, CDR2 YYNGEE. The CDR3 is 15 amino acids. V lost 1 base and J lost 7; bases outside the gene matches: 6. The chain's CDR3 is CASSVPSGIGNEQFF. The CDR3 DNA is TGTGCCAGCAGCGTACCTAGCGGGATCGGTAATGAGCAGTTCTTC.

The chain carries TRBV25-1 and TRBJ2-7, with 7 bases identical to TRBD1. The J segment lost 4 bases and the V segment lost 5 bases, leaving 2 bases of the junction unmatched. The CDR3 totals 12 residues. Germline V gene sequence: CDR1 MGHDK, CDR2 SYGVNS. CDR3 sequence (DNA): TGTGCCAGCAGTCTGACAGGGTACGAGCAGTACTTC. Its translation is CASSLTGYEQYF.

CDR3: CAIRLTSGSNEQFF. CDR3 DNA sequence: TGTGCCATCAGGCTGACTAGCGGGAGCAATGAGCAGTTCTTC. The chain employs TRBV10-3 and TRBJ2-1, with 12 bases aligning to TRBD2. Germline CDR1 and CDR2: ENHRY and SYGVKD. The CDR3 runs 14 residues. Trimming took 6 bases from V and 6 from J; bases not matched to a gene: 3.

The rearrangement links TRBV6-4 to TRBJ2-3; TRBD2 aligns across 8 bases. The CDR3 contains 13 residues. The germline V gene encodes CDR1 MRHNA and CDR2 SNTAGT. The ends lost 6 bases at V and 2 bases at J; junction bases unmatched: 1. CDR3 sequence (DNA): TGTGCCAGCAGCGGGGGGGCCACAGATACGCAGTATTTT. Translating gives CASSGGATDTQYF.

The chain uses TRBV6-4 and TRBJ2-2; D call uncertain. The CDR3 covers 14 residues. Germline V gene data show CDR1 as MRHNA and CDR2 as SNTAGT. Trimming pared 3 bases from V and 6 bases from J, leaving 11 bases between. The CDR3 sequence: CASSERPRSGELFF. The DNA for the CDR3 is TGTGCCAGCAGTGAGCGCCCTCGGTCCGGGGAGCTGTTTTTT.

The V call is TRBV15, the J call TRBJ1-2, with a possible D match to TRBD1 (6 bases). The CDR3 consists of 14 residues. Trimming removed 5 bases from V and 5 bases from J, with 15 bases in between. Germline V gene lookup returns CDR1 LNHNV and CDR2 YYDKDF (reference sequence). The CDR3, as DNA: TGTGCCACCAGCGCCATGACAGGAGCGTATGGCTACACCTTC. Its translation: CATSAMTGAYGYTF. Using reference TRBV15 and TRBJ1-2 for the parts outside the CDR3, the full variable domain is DAMVIQNPRYQVTQFGKPVTLSCSQTLNHNVMYWYQQKSSQAPKLLFHYYDKDFNNEADTPDNFQSRRPNTSFCFLDIRSPGLGDTAMYLCATSAMTGAYGYTFGSGTRLTVV.

The chain joins TRBV11-2 to TRBJ1-4, with a possible D match to TRBD1 (5 bases). From germline, CDR1 is SGHAT and CDR2 FQNNGV. CDR3 length equals 15 residues. The germline V and J ends were trimmed by 0 bases and 5 bases, with 10 bases remaining between them. CDR3 in amino acids: CASSLDGGGNEKLFF. The CDR3 nucleotides read TGTGCCAGCAGCTTAGATGGGGGAGGGAATGAAAAACTGTTTTTT.